This TCR beta chain was identified during a study of cytomegalovirus exposure and HLA in healthy donors (dated by TCRdb to 2016 to 2017). The study in broad terms: According to an earlier analysis of 587 of the donors, some 170 million T cells yielded over 90 million unique TCR beta sequences and 276 Gb of sequence data. About 280 gigabases of sequencing data and 75 million to 85 million unique TCR sequences made up an early release that covered approximately 650 HLA-typed donors. Of the 350 to 450 genotyped donors, 65% to 90% fell in the genetic ancestry cluster associated with self-reported Caucasian donors. The aim of the study was to test whether cataloging public T cell receptors could identify signatures of past pathogen exposure. Using immunosequencing, the study profiled T cell repertoires from roughly 650 subjects and related those repertoires to cytomegalovirus serostatus. A separate validation cohort of roughly 110 different subjects was used in addition to the roughly 640-subject first cohort. To predict cytomegalovirus infection status, the study brought together high-throughput TCR immunosequencing, statistical association of individual TCRs with disease status, and machine learning. In a later analysis, previously published TCR beta repertoires from 550 to 700 donors were re-analyzed and high-resolution HLA genotyping was added so that TCR occurrence patterns could be studied. Rather than using new phenotypic data, the later analysis identified candidate immune exposures from TCR beta sequences and from how often those sequences occurred across donors. An earlier analysis of some 500 of the donors used high-throughput TCR beta sequencing to judge whether each TCR beta V gene segment behaved as functional or pseudogenic. Donor age, sex, ethnicity and CMV serostatus were collected together with the repertoire data. A later genetic analysis took genome-wide SNP genotypes for about 55% of the 666 donors and used that subset as a discovery cohort. Every repertoire in the discovery cohort had been generated on one and the same sequencing platform. HLA typing covered class I and class II loci at four-digit resolution. The number of donors typed differed by locus, with 629-630 for A, B, C, DRB1 and DQB1, more than 500 for DQA1, about 610 for DPA1, and approximately 470 for DPB1. A handful of DR-DQ haplotypes were handled as single units for association and clustering because linkage in the cohort was strong. On average, around 200,000 unique TCR beta nucleotide sequences were sequenced per donor among fewer than 500 genotyped donors of the cohort, with roughly 18% of those sequences being non-productive. What the research found in general, with its limitations: Because some donors lacked HLA typing at each locus, the association tests relied only on the typed subset. A further reported finding was that TCR beta sequences accurately predicted the HLA-A and HLA-B alleles for most subjects in the first cohort. A cluster of highly shared sequence variants was judged likely to represent a technical artifact of the sequencing pipeline. Some IMGT-functional V segments, including TRBV6-2 and TRBV6-3, could not be told apart with the 87-base-pair reads, so those segments were excluded. Several of the top co-occurrence clusters appeared to be linked to parvovirus B19, influenza, CMV and Epstein-Barr virus, according to a later analysis. Sequencing depth was assumed to be roughly uniform across donors in the presence/absence analyses, though that assumption may not hold. In a later analysis, HLA-associated TCR beta chains showed more clonal expansion and lower generation probabilities than non-associated chains that were equally common. For the cohort, immune exposure information was limited to CMV serostatus. In vitro tests confirmed that a few of the cytomegalovirus-associated TCR beta chains recognize cytomegalovirus antigens. An earlier analysis of approximately 570 of the donors showed that most TCR beta V segments appeared in productive rearrangements either about 87% or about 30% of the time, which broadly matched IMGT annotations. According to a later genetic analysis, donors in an Asian-associated ancestry cluster had fewer N-insertions in productive TCRs than the approximately 630-donor mean. This cohort had only TCR beta chains sequenced, and the lack of alpha or paired-chain data limited which features could be detected. In a later analysis, about 16,000 TCR beta sequences were associated with specific HLA alleles at a false discovery rate of 0.05. A later analysis found that most CMV-associated TCR beta chains appeared HLA-restricted, with HLA associations seemingly driven largely by CMV exposure. While some public TCRs were present in many individuals, most TCR sequences turned up only very rarely across donors. The earlier analysis of nearly 600 of the donors excluded some 15 rarely observed V segments, including chromosome 9 orphons, because counts were too low. In the study, approximately 160 TCR beta chains were listed as associated with cytomegalovirus. A later analysis found that TCR association rates varied across HLA loci, with DRB1 alleles showing the most associated TCRs and HLA-C alleles the fewest. The authors suggested that the approach could potentially be generalized to other disease states and immunological phenotypes. Correlated functional status among segregating V segments might be attributable to linkage disequilibrium, but an unknown experimental factor could not be ruled out. A later genetic analysis associated a missense DCLRE1C variant with V-gene and J-gene trimming of TCR beta chains, and an independent cohort replicated the association. In both the original and validation cohorts, the classifier was reported to diagnose cytomegalovirus status with high specificity and sensitivity. Assigning TCR associations to individual alleles was difficult when HLA alleles, especially DR and DQ, strongly co-occurred.

In total, 500 to 700 healthy bone marrow donors made up the cohort. All cohort members were sampled while nominally healthy, although unrecorded immune exposures were likely present. The donor tested CMV seropositive and was one of the 289 seropositive cohort members. A peripheral blood sample was provided by each donor, and peripheral blood mononuclear cells were used for TCR beta sequencing. The Qiagen DNeasy Blood Extraction Kit was used to extract genomic DNA from the blood cell samples. Library generation was performed with the immunoSEQ multiplex PCR assay. A mixture of 60 forward primers for TCR Vbeta segments and 13 reverse primers for TCR Jbeta segments was used in the multiplex PCR. A multiplex PCR assay on genomic DNA amplified the CDR3 region of rearranged TCR beta genes. Amplified TCR beta libraries were sequenced as 87-base-pair reads on the Illumina HiSeq System. On the study's bioinformatics: A later analysis counted tens of millions of unique TCR beta chains across the 700 or so repertoires, and some 11 million of these chains were shared by at least two donors. Raw reads were error-corrected and collapsed into unique sequences with a nearest-neighbor algorithm that merged closely related sequences to remove PCR and sequencing errors. V, D and J gene segments were assigned by aligning CDR3 sequences to IMGT reference sequences. For a sequence to be retained, a match of at least six nucleotides to both a V gene segment and a J gene segment was required. Rearrangements were called productive when the CDR3 lacked stop codons and stayed in frame with V and J; all others were non-productive. Following IMGT convention, CDR3 was defined as the stretch from the second conserved V-encoded cysteine to the conserved J-encoded phenylalanine. In an earlier analysis of 587 of the donors, sequences lacking an unambiguous match to a single V gene segment were excluded. In an earlier analysis of 450 to 750 of the donors, a V segment was called functional when productive rearrangements were above 56.7%, and segregating when the standard deviation between donors exceeded 5%. A statistical classification framework was developed to diagnose cytomegalovirus status using the catalog of TCR beta chain sequences. V and J gene assignment, in a later analysis, came from comparing TCR nucleotide sequences with IMGT/GENE-DB human TR gene sequences. The TCRdist pipeline was used in a later analysis to assign CDR3 sequences and most-parsimonious VDJ recombination scenarios. In a later analysis, each TCR beta chain was defined by its CDR3 amino acid sequence together with its V-gene family, and reads without a unique V-gene family were excluded. To address suspected cross-contamination and a sequencing artifact, a later analysis removed 550 to 750 highly shared, low-generation-probability nucleotide sequences. A later analysis calculated a clonal expansion index for each public chain from normalized within-repertoire ranks of inferred template counts. In a later analysis, generation probabilities were computed using a VDJ recombination model fitted to out-of-frame rearrangements, and the results were checked against IGoR. A later analysis scored TCR-TCR, TCR-HLA and TCR-CMV co-occurrence with hypergeometric tests, applying a repertoire-size bias correction to TCR pairs. False discovery rates were estimated in a later analysis by permuting HLA or CMV assignments 20 times. A later analysis grouped co-occurring TCRs with DBSCAN, adding TCRdist sequence similarity when clustering within HLA-allele-positive subsets. Repertoires with fewer than 30,000 or more than 120,000 public chains were left out of co-occurrence clustering, as were four to six repertoires with anomalous nucleotide sharing. This is the immuneACCESS table as TCRdb keeps it, with only in-frame sequences that have V and J called. A part of the clones is gone; compared with another copy, unresolved V genes explain less than half, and the rest is unexplained. The V and J calls and clone size are taken from that table; D and trimming were inferred from the DNA. The sample table contains about 95,000 clones; only one count was recorded for approximately 80% of them. The top ten hold roughly 3.4% of the sample.

The germline V gene supplies CDR1 MDHEN and CDR2 SYDVKM. Here V drops 4 bases and J drops 6 bases, and the junction holds 11 bases not matched to any gene. There are 15 amino acids in the CDR3, from cysteine to phenylalanine inclusive. The sequence is cut down to CDR3 DNA, 45 bases in frame from base 1. About this clone itself: The antigen it binds to is not known. No clone much larger than this one lies a single base away; base qualities are absent.

Sample: PBMCs. The V gene is TRBV28 and the J gene is TRBJ2-7, with TRBD2 matching 8 junction bases. This receptor was identified in a man aged 25 to 40 in good health and CMV-seropositive. The CDR3 region: CASSSPGLESCEQYF. The base sequence is TGTGCCAGCAGTTCTCCGGGACTAGAAAGTTGCGAGCAGTACTTC.